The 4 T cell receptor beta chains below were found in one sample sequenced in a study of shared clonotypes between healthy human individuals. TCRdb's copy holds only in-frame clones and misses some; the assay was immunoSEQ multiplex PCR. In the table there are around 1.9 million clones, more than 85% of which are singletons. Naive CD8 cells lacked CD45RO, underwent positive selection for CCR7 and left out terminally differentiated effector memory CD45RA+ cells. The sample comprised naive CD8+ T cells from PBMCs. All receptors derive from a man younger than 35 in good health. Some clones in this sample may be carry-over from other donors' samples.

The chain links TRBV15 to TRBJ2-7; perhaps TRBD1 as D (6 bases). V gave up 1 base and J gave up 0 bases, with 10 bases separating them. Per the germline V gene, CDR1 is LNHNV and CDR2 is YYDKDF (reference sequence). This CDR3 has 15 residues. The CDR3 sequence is CATSRGQERSYEQYF. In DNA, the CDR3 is TGTGCCACCAGCAGAGGACAGGAACGCTCCTACGAGCAGTACTTC.

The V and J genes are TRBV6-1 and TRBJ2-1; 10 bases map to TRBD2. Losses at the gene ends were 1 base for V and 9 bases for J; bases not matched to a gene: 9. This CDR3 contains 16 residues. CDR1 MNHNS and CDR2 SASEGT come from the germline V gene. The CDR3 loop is CASSEGVGLAVGEQFF. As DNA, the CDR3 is TGTGCCAGCAGTGAAGGGGTAGGACTAGCGGTGGGTGAGCAGTTCTTC.

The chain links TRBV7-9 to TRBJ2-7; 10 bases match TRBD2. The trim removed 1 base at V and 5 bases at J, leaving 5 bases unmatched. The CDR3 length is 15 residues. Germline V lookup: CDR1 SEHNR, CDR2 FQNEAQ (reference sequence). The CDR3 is CASSLGGLASNEQYF. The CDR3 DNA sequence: TGTGCCAGCAGCTTAGGGGGACTAGCGAGTAACGAGCAGTACTTC.

The CDR3 loop reads CASMREEDYGYTF. CDR3 in DNA: TGCGCCAGCATGAGAGAGGAAGACTATGGCTACACCTTC. The rearrangement joins TRBV10-2 to TRBJ1-2; D is unresolved. The CDR3 covers 13 residues. CDR1 is WSHSY and CDR2 is SAAADI in the germline V gene. V dropped 7 bases and J dropped 3 bases, with 12 bases sitting between them.